Below are 20 T cell receptor beta chains sequenced from a single sample in a study of blood T cell repertoires in COVID-19. TCRdb's table, derived via immunoSEQ multiplex PCR, lists solely in-frame clones and lacks some. The sample consists of 250,000 to 400,000 clones, 75% to 90% of them appearing once. Material for sequencing was PBMCs or T cells enriched from blood (not recorded which). These receptors originate from a woman in her 30s who had been exposed to COVID-19.

The chain employs TRBV19 and TRBJ1-5; possible D gene TRBD1, 6 bases. The germline V and J ends were trimmed by 2 bases and 0 bases, with 11 bases remaining between them. This CDR3 contains 16 residues. Germline CDR1 reads LNHDA; CDR2 reads SQIVND (reference sequence). DNA of the CDR3: TGTGCCAGTAGTATATCCAGGGGATCTAGCAATCAGCCCCAGCATTTT. Translated: CASSISRGSSNQPQHF.

This sequence joins TRBV6-5 and TRBJ2-7, with 7 bases identical to TRBD2. The CDR3 sequence is 14 residues long. J gave up 3 bases and V 2 bases, and 4 bases lay outside the gene matches. Germline lookup yields CDR1 MNHEY and CDR2 SVGAGI. The CDR3 sequence: CASSYGGGGYEQYF. DNA of the CDR3: TGTGCCAGCAGTTACGGTGGCGGGGGCTACGAGCAGTACTTC.

This clone was counted a few times. CDR3 amino acids: CASGGGIEAFF. CDR3 nucleotides: TGTGCCAGCGGCGGGGGTATTGAAGCTTTCTTT. V usage is TRBV6-5 and J usage is TRBJ1-1, with D maybe TRBD1 (5 bases). V dropped 8 bases and J dropped 7 bases, with 11 bases sitting between them. The CDR3 sequence is 11 residues long. Germline loops: CDR1 MNHEY, CDR2 SVGAGI.

The chain couples TRBV19 to TRBJ2-5; 10 positions agree with TRBD2. CDR1 is LNHDA and CDR2 is SQIVND in the germline V gene (reference sequence). This CDR3 has 14 residues. V lost 6 bases to trimming and J lost 5 bases; unmatched junction nucleotides: 6. DNA for the CDR3: TGTGCCAGTAGGTCTAGCGGGAGCGGGGAGACCCAGTACTTC. Its protein is CASRSSGSGETQYF.

On this clone: One junction end disagrees with the germline gene, perhaps due to a read error. V gene TRBV9 combines with J gene TRBJ2-7; unclear D gene. Per germline, CDR1 SGDLS and CDR2 YYNGEE. This CDR3 spans 14 amino acids. CDR3 bases: TGTGCCAGCAGCGTCATCGCGAGCTCCGACGAGCAGTACTTC. Encoded protein: CASSVIASSDEQYF.

V gene TRBV9 combines with J gene TRBJ2-1; D is ambiguous. V was cut by 2 bases and J by 0 bases, with 6 bases left in between. CDR1 SGDLS and CDR2 YYNGEE come from the germline V gene. The CDR3 length is 14 residues. CDR3 sequence reads: CASSVISSYNEQFF. DNA for the CDR3: TGTGCCAGCAGCGTTATTAGCTCCTACAATGAGCAGTTCTTC.

The chain links TRBV21-1 to TRBJ1-6; the D call of TRBD1 is as the table states it, not checked on the DNA. TRBV21-1 is flagged as a pseudogene. The CDR3 has 16 residues. CDR3 in amino acids: CASSNGRTGGRSPLHF. In DNA form, the CDR3 reads TGTGCCAGCAGCAACGGCCGGACAGGGGGCCGTTCACCCCTCCACTTT.

The CDR3, as DNA: TGTGCCAGCAGGACCTCCGGGGGGAACACTGAAGCTTTCTTT. Protein sequence: CASRTSGGNTEAFF. The chain uses TRBV2 and TRBJ1-1; D might be TRBD1 (5 bases). V lost 6 bases and J lost 1, with 12 bases in between. Germline assignment: CDR1 SNHLY and CDR2 FYNNEI. This CDR3 is 14 amino acids long.

The chain recombines TRBV5-1 with TRBJ1-2, with D perhaps matching TRBD1 (6 bases). The V end was cut by 3 bases, the J end by 4 bases, with 10 bases between. The germline V gene has CDR1 SGHRS and CDR2 YFSETQ. The CDR3 loop spans 13 amino acids. The CDR3 sequence: CASSSRDIYGYTF. In nucleotides, the CDR3 is TGCGCCAGCAGCTCCCGGGACATCTATGGCTACACCTTC.

The table lists this clone with a few counts. The same CDR3 is also encoded by other DNA sequences in this sample. The chain employs TRBV28 and TRBJ1-5; TRBD1 aligns across 7 bases. The CDR3 loop spans 14 amino acids. Germline V gives CDR1 MDHEN, CDR2 SYDVKM. V shed 3 bases and J 4 bases; nucleotides not matched to a gene: 3. CDR3 amino acids: CASSLETGNQPQHF. CDR3 coding DNA: TGTGCCAGCAGTTTGGAGACAGGGAATCAGCCCCAGCATTTT.

The chain combines TRBV6-5 with TRBJ2-7, with D perhaps TRBD1 (5 bases). The CDR3 covers 15 residues. Germline assignment: CDR1 MNHEY and CDR2 SVGAGI. V lost 6 bases to trimming and J lost 2 bases, with 17 bases between them. The DNA of the CDR3 is TGTGCCAGCAGATTAGTGGTCCAGGGAACCTACGAGCAGTACTTC. This sequence encodes CASRLVVQGTYEQYF.

The chain combines TRBV9 with TRBJ1-4; D gene ambiguous. CDR1 is SGDLS and CDR2 is YYNGEE in the germline V gene. Trimming took off 4 bases at V and 8 bases at J, with 18 bases between the two ends. The CDR3 is 15 amino acids. The CDR3 nucleotides are TGTGCCAGCAGCTCCTCAGGAGGACGGTGGGAAAAACTGTTTTTT. Translation: CASSSSGGRWEKLFF.

V usage is TRBV2 and J usage is TRBJ1-6, with D perhaps TRBD1 (5 bases). Per germline, CDR1 SNHLY and CDR2 FYNNEI. The CDR3 sequence is 14 residues long. V lost 6 bases, J lost 10 bases, and 16 bases lay in between. CDR3 bases: TGTGCCAGCAGGGACGAGGCAGGGCGATCACCCCTCCACTTT. Residues: CASRDEAGRSPLHF.

V gene TRBV28 combines with J gene TRBJ1-5; the D gene is possibly TRBD1 (6 bases). This CDR3 comprises 14 residues. Germline lookup yields CDR1 MDHEN and CDR2 SYDVKM. V shed 8 bases and J shed 6 bases, with 17 bases lying between them. The CDR3 DNA reads as TGTGCCAGCTGCCGGGGGGCCGGTGGTCAGCCCCAGCATTTT. Amino acid sequence: CASCRGAGGQPQHF.

The gene calls are TRBV27 and TRBJ2-5; TRBD2 aligns across 12 bases. The CDR3 runs to 20 residues. The germline CDR1 and CDR2 sequences are MNHEY and SMNVEV (reference sequence). Unmatched junction bases numbered 13, after V lost 1 base and J lost 1 base. The CDR3 coding sequence is TGTGCCAGCAGTTTATTCAGGATGACTAGCGGGAGTGAGGGCCAAGAGACCCAGTACTTC. This sequence encodes CASSLFRMTSGSEGQETQYF.

A single count supports this clone. The rearrangement joins TRBV7-2 to TRBJ2-7; TRBD2 matches 10 bases. Germline CDR1 is SGHTA and CDR2 is FQGNSA. This CDR3 contains 15 residues. V lost 4 bases, J lost 4 bases, and 7 bases stayed unmatched. The CDR3: CASSSRTSGLYEQYF. The CDR3 DNA is TGTGCCAGCAGCTCGCGGACTAGCGGCCTATACGAGCAGTACTTC.

The chain has TRBV5-6 and TRBJ2-3; the match to TRBD2 covers 10 bases. CDR1 and CDR2 (germline): SGHDT, YYEEEE. The CDR3 consists of 19 residues. The V segment lost 0 bases and the J segment 0 bases; nucleotides outside the gene matches: 10. CDR3 region: CASSLALRTSGASTDTQYF. In DNA form, the CDR3 reads TGTGCCAGCAGCTTGGCCCTTCGGACTAGCGGTGCTAGCACAGATACGCAGTATTTT. Looking up the rest from reference TRBV5-6 and TRBJ2-3 gives the full variable domain: DAGVTQSPTHLIKTRGQQVTLRCSPKSGHDTVSWYQQALGQGPQFIFQYYEEEERQRGNFPDRFSGHQFPNYSSELNVNALLLGDSALYLCASSLALRTSGASTDTQYFGPGTRLTVL.

The genes are TRBV19 and TRBJ2-3, with TRBD2 as a possible D gene (5 bases). Trimming left V 6 bases short and J 6 bases short, with 19 bases between. The CDR3 is 15 amino acids. Germline values: CDR1 LNHDA, CDR2 SQIVND (reference sequence). CDR3 coding DNA: TGTGCCAGTAGCGCCGCGGGCCTCTACATGGATACGCAGTATTTT. This translates into CASSAAGLYMDTQYF.

The J gene is TRBJ1-2, the V gene TRBV28, with TRBD1 matching 8 bases. The trim removed 8 bases at V and 4 bases at J, leaving 21 bases unmatched. This CDR3 comprises 18 residues. The germline V gene encodes CDR1 MDHEN and CDR2 SYDVKM. CDR3 sequence reads: CASRLGGQEDARGYGYTF. CDR3 coding DNA: TGTGCCAGCCGGCTGGGGGGACAGGAAGATGCGCGAGGCTATGGCTACACCTTC.

The rearrangement joins TRBV5-8 to TRBJ1-1; 12 nucleotides agree with TRBD1. Losses at the gene ends were 2 bases for V and 1 base for J; bases not matched to a gene: 6. This CDR3 is 17 amino acids long. CDR1 and CDR2 (germline): SGHTS, YDEGEE. The CDR3 DNA reads as TGTGCCAGCAGCTTTGGGACAGGGGGCATTACGAACACTGAAGCTTTCTTT. Translation gives CASSFGTGGITNTEAFF.